A single sample gave rise to the 23 T cell receptor beta chains below, sequenced in a study of T cell changes during pregnancy in multiple sclerosis. Sequencing used immunoSEQ multiplex PCR; TCRdb keeps in-frame clones, though not all of them. The repertoire holds approximately 38,000 clones, roughly 90% seen once, with around 5.5% in the top ten. The specimen comprised CD8+ T cells from peripheral blood mononuclear cells, sampled in the third trimester of pregnancy. These receptors all come from a female donor with multiple sclerosis, enrolled in a pregnancy study.

This clone was seen only once. The chain joins TRBV9 to TRBJ2-7; possible D gene TRBD1, 5 bases. Germline V gene sequence: CDR1 SGDLS, CDR2 YYNGEE. CDR3 length: 14 residues. The V end lost 2 bases, the J end lost 1 base, and 10 bases lay between the germline ends. This CDR3 reads CASSVDSYSYEQYF. The CDR3 region has the DNA TGTGCCAGCAGCGTCGACAGTTATTCCTACGAGCAGTACTTC.

The V call is TRBV4-2, the J call TRBJ2-5, with D possibly being TRBD2 (8 bases). V lost 9 bases and J 0 bases, leaving 17 bases between the germline ends. CDR3 length: 15 amino acids. From germline, CDR1 is LGHNA and CDR2 YNFKEQ. The CDR3 DNA sequence: TGTGCCAGTTCCCGCGGGGGGACAGACCAAGAGACCCAGTACTTC. The encoded protein is CASSRGGTDQETQYF.

V and J are TRBV16 and TRBJ1-1; D is possibly TRBD1 (5 bases). Trimming cost V 0 bases and J 0 bases, with 8 bases left between them. This CDR3 contains 15 residues. Germline values: CDR1 KGHSY, CDR2 FQNENV. Written as DNA, the CDR3 is TGTGCCAGCAGCCAATCAACAGGTTTGAACACTGAAGCTTTCTTT. Amino acid sequence: CASSQSTGLNTEAFF. The full variable domain, in which reference TRBV16 and TRBJ1-1 provide the parts outside the CDR3, is GEEVAQTPKHLVRGEGQKAKLYCAPIKGHSYVFWYQQVLKNEFKFLISFQNENVFDETGMPKERFSAKCLPNSPCSLEIQATKLEDSAVYFCASSQSTGLNTEAFFGQGTRLTVV.

The genes are TRBV7-9 and TRBJ1-1; 9 bases map to TRBD1. Germline CDR1 reads SEHNR; CDR2 reads FQNEAQ (reference sequence). This CDR3 has 12 residues. Unmatched junction bases numbered 2, after V lost 4 bases and J lost 8 bases. The CDR3 bases are TGTGCCAGCAGCTCGGGACAGGGCGAAGCTTTCTTT. Protein product: CASSSGQGEAFF.

V gene TRBV7-9 combines with J gene TRBJ1-5; TRBD1 is a possible D gene (5 bases). Trimming cost V 4 bases and J 0 bases, with 16 bases left between them. The CDR3 has 17 amino acids. Germline CDR1 and CDR2: SEHNR and FQNEAQ (reference sequence). Here the CDR3 DNA reads TGTGCCAGCAGCTCCGGACTACAGGAATATAGCAATCAGCCCCAGCATTTT. Its protein product is CASSSGLQEYSNQPQHF.

J is TRBJ2-1 and V is TRBV30, with TRBD2 matching 7 bases. Trimming cost V 3 bases and J 4 bases; bases outside gene matches: 6. CDR3 length: 14 residues. Germline CDR1 is GTSNPN and CDR2 is SVGIG (reference sequence). CDR3 DNA: TGTGCCTGGAGACCTACCGGGGGGTACAATGAGCAGTTCTTC. It translates to CAWRPTGGYNEQFF.

The chain links TRBV6-4 to TRBJ2-6; TRBD1 might be the D (5 bases). This CDR3 is 15 amino acids long. Deletions cut 0 bases from V and 3 bases from J, with 6 bases between. The germline V gene has CDR1 MRHNA and CDR2 SNTAGT. Written as DNA, the CDR3 is TGTGCCAGCAGTGACTCAGGGGATGGGGCCAACGTCCTGACTTTC. This translates into CASSDSGDGANVLTF.

The chain is built from TRBV28 and TRBJ1-2; 7 positions match TRBD1. The V gene end was trimmed by 2 bases and the J gene end by 4 bases; junction bases not matched to a gene: 1. CDR1 MDHEN and CDR2 SYDVKM come from the germline V gene. The CDR3 runs to 13 residues. In DNA, the CDR3 is TGTGCCAGCAGTTTAACAGGGGCCTATGGCTACACCTTC. Its translation is CASSLTGAYGYTF.

The V and J genes are TRBV4-1 and TRBJ1-4; weak D call: TRBD1 (6 bases). V was cut by 5 bases and J by 6 bases, with 13 bases left in between. Germline CDR1 and CDR2: MGHRA and YSYEKL. The CDR3 runs 14 residues. CDR3 protein: CASSSTGLDEKLFF. The CDR3 DNA follows: TGCGCCAGCAGCTCCACAGGGCTTGATGAAAAACTGTTTTTT.

This clone has a handful of counts. V and J are TRBV30 and TRBJ2-7; 9 bases align to TRBD2. The CDR3 covers 16 residues. V lost 0 bases, J lost 2 bases, and 8 bases stayed unmatched. CDR1 GTSNPN and CDR2 SVGIG come from the germline V gene (reference sequence). The CDR3 DNA is TGTGCCTGGAGTGTACCGGCTAGCGGGGCTCCCTACGAGCAGTACTTC. This gives the protein CAWSVPASGAPYEQYF.

This rearrangement joins TRBV7-8 to TRBJ1-2; 11 bases agree with TRBD1. The CDR3 is made up of 13 amino acids. Germline-derived CDR1 and CDR2 are SGHVS and FQNEAQ. J was trimmed by 8 bases and V by 6 bases; bases with no gene match: 5. CDR3 protein: CASRGDRGKGYTF. In nucleotides, the CDR3 is TGTGCCAGCAGGGGGGACAGGGGGAAGGGCTACACCTTC.

V gene TRBV27 combines with J gene TRBJ2-2; 7 positions match TRBD2. Germline CDR1 and CDR2: MNHEY and SMNVEV (reference sequence). This CDR3 is built from 17 residues. After removal of 5 bases from V and 5 bases from J, the junction contained 14 bases not matched to a gene. CDR3 coding DNA: TGTGCCAGCAGTCCCTCTGGGGGGGGAGGCATTACCGGGGAGCTGTTTTTT. As protein: CASSPSGGGGITGELFF.

The chain recombines TRBV6-5 with TRBJ2-5, with D tentatively TRBD1 (5 bases). CDR3 length equals 15 residues. Per germline, CDR1 MNHEY and CDR2 SVGAGI. The V gene lost 2 bases and the J gene lost 5 bases, with 15 bases spanning the gap. Here the CDR3 reads CASSYDEDKGETQYF. In DNA, the CDR3 is TGTGCCAGCAGTTACGACGAGGACAAAGGGGAGACCCAGTACTTC.

The chain uses TRBV11-3 and TRBJ2-1; a weak D match, TRBD2 (6 bases). This CDR3 is built from 14 residues. The germline CDR1 and CDR2 sequences are SGHNT and YENEEA. The V and J ends lost 1 base and 4 bases respectively, with 8 bases between them. The CDR3 coding sequence is TGTGCCAGCAGCTTAGCGGGAGATTACAATGAGCAGTTCTTC. Its protein is CASSLAGDYNEQFF.

The chain combines TRBV7-3 with TRBJ2-7; no clear D. Trimming removed 2 bases at V and 3 bases at J, with 11 bases between. The CDR3 consists of 14 residues. Germline V lookup: CDR1 SGHTA, CDR2 FQGTGA. CDR3 loop: CASSLYGGYYEQYF. The CDR3 DNA reads TGTGCCAGCAGCTTATATGGCGGTTACTACGAGCAGTACTTC.

The chain has TRBV29-1 and TRBJ1-2; D is undetermined. CDR1 is SQVTM, CDR2 ANQGSEA, per germline. This CDR3 has 11 amino acids. V was clipped by 8 bases and J by 3 bases, with 10 bases between them. The CDR3 protein is CSTTADYGYTF. The CDR3 DNA sequence: TGCAGCACTACGGCGGACTATGGCTACACCTTC.

This sequence joins TRBV29-1 and TRBJ2-1, with D perhaps TRBD1 (6 bases). V was cut by 3 bases and J by 6 bases, with 15 bases left in between. This CDR3 is built from 14 residues. Germline-derived CDR1 and CDR2 are SQVTM and ANQGSEA. The CDR3: CSVDGQGFGNEQFF. In DNA form, the CDR3 reads TGCAGCGTTGATGGGCAGGGGTTTGGCAATGAGCAGTTCTTC.

V usage is TRBV14 and J usage is TRBJ2-7; 12 bases are shared with TRBD2. CDR1 is SGHDN and CDR2 is FVKESK in the germline V gene. The length of the CDR3 is 16 residues. Trimming took 5 bases from V and 6 from J; bases not matched to a gene: 11. CDR3 residues: CASSSRTSGMSSEQYF. The CDR3 DNA sequence: TGTGCCAGCAGCAGTCGGACTAGCGGGATGTCTTCCGAGCAGTACTTC.

The chain carries TRBV19 and TRBJ2-1; maybe TRBD2 (6 bases). Trimming stripped 5 bases from V and 0 bases from J, with 11 bases between. Looked up from germline, CDR1 is LNHDA and CDR2 is SQIVND (reference sequence). The CDR3 spans 15 residues. The CDR3 coding sequence is TGTGCCAGTAGTCCCATTAGCGGCTCCTACAATGAGCAGTTCTTC. Amino acid sequence: CASSPISGSYNEQFF.

Written as DNA, the CDR3 is TGTGCCACCTCGGGACAGGATTACAATGAGCAGTTCTTC. Translation gives CATSGQDYNEQFF. The chain has TRBV6-4 and TRBJ2-1; 8 bases map to TRBD1. This CDR3 contains 13 residues. CDR1 and CDR2 from the germline V gene are MRHNA and SNTAGT. The ends lost 10 bases at V and 4 bases at J; junction bases unmatched: 6.

The CDR3: CAISEASERETQYF. CDR3 in DNA: TGTGCCATCAGTGAGGCTAGCGAGAGGGAGACCCAGTACTTC. The chain uses TRBV10-3 and TRBJ2-5; D may be TRBD2 (6 bases). Trimming removed 2 bases from V and 5 bases from J, with 12 bases in between. The CDR3 covers 14 residues. Germline V lookup: CDR1 ENHRY, CDR2 SYGVKD.

The genes are TRBV4-1 and TRBJ1-1; D is perhaps TRBD1 (5 bases). The germline V gene has CDR1 MGHRA and CDR2 YSYEKL. The ends were cut back, 6 bases at V and 6 bases at J, with 20 bases in the middle. This CDR3 region has 15 residues. CDR3 region: CASRGTQGSSSEAFF. The CDR3 coding sequence is TGCGCCAGCAGGGGGACTCAGGGAAGTAGCTCTGAAGCTTTCTTT.

The J gene is TRBJ2-7, the V gene TRBV4-2; TRBD1 matches 8 bases. Germline trimming cut 1 base from V and 6 bases from J; bases unmatched to any gene: 8. The CDR3 is 15 residues long. The germline gives CDR1 LGHNA, CDR2 YNFKEQ. This chain's CDR3 is CASSQGRAGGVEQYF. CDR3 coding DNA: TGTGCCAGCAGCCAAGGTCGGGCAGGGGGCGTCGAGCAGTACTTC.